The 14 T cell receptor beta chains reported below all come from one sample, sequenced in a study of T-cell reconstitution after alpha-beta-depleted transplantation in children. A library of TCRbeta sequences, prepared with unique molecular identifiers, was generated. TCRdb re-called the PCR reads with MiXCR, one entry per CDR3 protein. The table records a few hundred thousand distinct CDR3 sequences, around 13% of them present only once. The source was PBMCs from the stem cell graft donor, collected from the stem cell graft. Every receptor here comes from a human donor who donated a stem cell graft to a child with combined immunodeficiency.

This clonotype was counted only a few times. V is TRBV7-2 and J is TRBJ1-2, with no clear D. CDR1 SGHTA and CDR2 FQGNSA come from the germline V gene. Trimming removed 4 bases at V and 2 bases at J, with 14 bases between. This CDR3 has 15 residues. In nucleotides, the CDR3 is TGTGCCAGCAGCTCAGCTTCTTGGGAGAACTATGGCTACACCTTC. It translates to CASSSASWENYGYTF.

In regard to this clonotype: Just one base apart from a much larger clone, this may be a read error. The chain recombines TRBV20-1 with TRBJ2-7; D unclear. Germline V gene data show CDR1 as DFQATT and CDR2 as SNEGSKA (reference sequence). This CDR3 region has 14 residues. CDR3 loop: CSARDRSLYYEQNF. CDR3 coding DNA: TGCAGTGCTAGAGATCGTTCCCTTTACTACGAGCAGAACTTC.

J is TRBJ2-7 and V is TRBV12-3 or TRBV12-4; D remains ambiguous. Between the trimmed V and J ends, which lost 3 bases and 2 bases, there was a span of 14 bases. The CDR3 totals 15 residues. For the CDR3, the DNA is TGTGCCAGCAGTTTGATTGGTATTTCTACCTACGAGCAGTACTTC. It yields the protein CASSLIGISTYEQYF.

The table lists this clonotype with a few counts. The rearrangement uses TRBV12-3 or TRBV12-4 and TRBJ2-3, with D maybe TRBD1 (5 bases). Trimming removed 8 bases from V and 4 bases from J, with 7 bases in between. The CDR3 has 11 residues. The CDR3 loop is CASQGADTQYF. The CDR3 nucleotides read TGTGCCAGCCAAGGGGCAGATACGCAGTATTTT.

The CDR3 here is CASSLGRIGSTGELFF. In DNA, the CDR3 is TGTGCCAGCAGCTTAGGGAGAATAGGGAGCACCGGGGAGCTGTTTTTT. The chain has TRBV11-2 and TRBJ2-2; D might be TRBD2 (5 bases). Germline lookup yields CDR1 SGHAT and CDR2 FQNNGV. The ends were cut back, 1 base at V and 4 bases at J, with 13 bases in the middle. This CDR3 has 16 residues.

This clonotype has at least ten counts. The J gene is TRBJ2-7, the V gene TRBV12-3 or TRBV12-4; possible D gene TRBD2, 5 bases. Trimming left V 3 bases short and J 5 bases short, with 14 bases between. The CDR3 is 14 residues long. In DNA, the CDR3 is TGTGCCAGCAGTTTCGGTGGGAGTAGGAACGAGCAGTACTTC. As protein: CASSFGGSRNEQYF.

CDR3 bases: TGTGCCAGCAGCGGACTAGGAGATACGCAGTATTTT. Protein product: CASSGLGDTQYF. The J gene is TRBJ2-3, the V gene TRBV9; D is possibly TRBD2 (6 bases). V lost 3 bases and J 5 bases, leaving 7 bases between the germline ends. Germline V gene data show CDR1 as SGDLS and CDR2 as YYNGEE. The CDR3 is 12 amino acids.

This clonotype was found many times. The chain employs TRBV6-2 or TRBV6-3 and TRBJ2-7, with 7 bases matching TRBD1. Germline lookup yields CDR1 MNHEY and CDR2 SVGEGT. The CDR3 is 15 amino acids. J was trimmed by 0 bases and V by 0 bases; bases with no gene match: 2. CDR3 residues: CASSYSGDSSYEQYF. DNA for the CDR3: TGTGCCAGCAGTTACTCTGGGGACAGCTCCTACGAGCAGTACTTC.

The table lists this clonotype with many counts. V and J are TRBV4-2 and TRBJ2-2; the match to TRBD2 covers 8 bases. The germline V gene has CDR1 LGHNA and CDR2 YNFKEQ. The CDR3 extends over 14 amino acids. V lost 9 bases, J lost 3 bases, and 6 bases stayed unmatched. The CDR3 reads CASNAGGDTGELFF. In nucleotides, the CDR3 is TGTGCCAGTAACGCGGGGGGCGACACCGGGGAGCTGTTTTTT.

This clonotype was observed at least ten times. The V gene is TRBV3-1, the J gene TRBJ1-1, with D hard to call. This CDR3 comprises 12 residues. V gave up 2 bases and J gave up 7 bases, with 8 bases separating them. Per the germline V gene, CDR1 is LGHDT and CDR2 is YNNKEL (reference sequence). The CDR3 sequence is CASSQRSSEAFF. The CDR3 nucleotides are TGTGCCAGCAGCCAAAGGTCCAGTGAAGCTTTCTTT.

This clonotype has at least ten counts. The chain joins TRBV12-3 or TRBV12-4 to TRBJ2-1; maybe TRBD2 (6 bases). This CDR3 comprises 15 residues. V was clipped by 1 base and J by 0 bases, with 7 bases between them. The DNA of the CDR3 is TGTGCCAGCAGTTTAGGGACTAACTCCTACAATGAGCAGTTCTTC. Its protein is CASSLGTNSYNEQFF.

CDR3 nucleotide sequence: TGTGCCAGCAGTTTCCAACAGGGAAGAGGGGAGTACTTC. Translating it yields CASSFQQGRGEYF. The chain couples TRBV6-2 or TRBV6-3 to TRBJ2-7; the D gene is possibly TRBD1 (6 bases). The V gene lost 4 bases and the J gene lost 11 bases, with 18 bases spanning the gap. Germline V CDR1 and CDR2: MNHEY, SVGEGT. This CDR3 region has 13 residues.

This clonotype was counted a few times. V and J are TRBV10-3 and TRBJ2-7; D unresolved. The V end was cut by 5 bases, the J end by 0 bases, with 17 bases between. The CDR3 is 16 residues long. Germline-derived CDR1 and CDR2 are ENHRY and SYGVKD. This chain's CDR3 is CAISTLPGRSSYEQYF. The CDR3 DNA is TGTGCCATCAGTACCCTCCCGGGCAGGAGCTCCTACGAGCAGTACTTC.

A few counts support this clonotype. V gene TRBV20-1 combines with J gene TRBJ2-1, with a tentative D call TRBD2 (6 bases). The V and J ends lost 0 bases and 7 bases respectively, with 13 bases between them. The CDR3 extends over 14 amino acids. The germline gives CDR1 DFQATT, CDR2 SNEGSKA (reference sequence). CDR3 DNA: TGCAGTGCTAGAGATAGCCCGGGGGAGAATGAGCAGTTCTTC. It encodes CSARDSPGENEQFF.